The text below deals with one T cell receptor beta chain. The target antigen is unknown. The CDR3 runs 13 residues. CDR1 and CDR2 (germline): MNHEY, SMNVEV (reference sequence). V gave up 3 bases and J gave up 6 bases, with 8 bases separating them. Both TRBC1 and TRBC2 were covered by a beta constant-region primer of two equimolar oligonucleotides. Nested alpha and beta constant-region primers with the SP2 primer drove four PCR rounds on ligated cDNA. An oligonucleotide with the SP2 primer and a 12-nucleotide UMI was ligated to the cDNA 3' end. Each CDR3 protein is one row after TCRdb ran MiXCR on the UMI-ligation and nested PCR reads. The sample shows approximately 100,000 distinct CDR3 sequences, around 15% of them seen only once. These data are taken from a study of naive and memory T cell subsets. Study outcomes and limitations: Especially in CD8 cells, naive repertoires contained a few larger clonotypes, possibly CD45RA-re-expressing memory cells.

This clonotype originated in a human donor in good health. Sequences were obtained from naive CD8+ T cells from blood. The chain combines TRBV27 with TRBJ2-2; D is perhaps TRBD1 (6 bases). The CDR3 bases are TGTGCCAGCAGTTTCAACAGGGCCGGGGAGCTGTTTTTT. Translation: CASSFNRAGELFF.